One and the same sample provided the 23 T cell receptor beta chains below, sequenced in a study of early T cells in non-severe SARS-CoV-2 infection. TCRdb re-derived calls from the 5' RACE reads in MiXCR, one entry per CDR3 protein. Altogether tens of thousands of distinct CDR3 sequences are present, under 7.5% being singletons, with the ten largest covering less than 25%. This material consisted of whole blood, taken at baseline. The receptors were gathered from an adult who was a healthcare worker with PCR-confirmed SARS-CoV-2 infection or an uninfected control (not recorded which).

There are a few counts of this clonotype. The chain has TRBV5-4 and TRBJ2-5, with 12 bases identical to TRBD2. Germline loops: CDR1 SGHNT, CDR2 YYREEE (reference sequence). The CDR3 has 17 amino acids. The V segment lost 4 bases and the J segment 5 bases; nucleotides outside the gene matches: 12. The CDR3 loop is CASSNGLAGGLGETQYF. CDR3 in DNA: TGTGCCAGCAGCAATGGCCTAGCGGGAGGGCTCGGGGAGACCCAGTACTTC. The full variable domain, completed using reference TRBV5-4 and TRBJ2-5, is ETGVTQSPTHLIKTRGQQVTLRCSSQSGHNTVSWYQQALGQGPQFIFQYYREEENGRGNFPPRFSGLQFPNYSSELNVNALELDDSALYLCASSNGLAGGLGETQYFGPGTRLLVL.

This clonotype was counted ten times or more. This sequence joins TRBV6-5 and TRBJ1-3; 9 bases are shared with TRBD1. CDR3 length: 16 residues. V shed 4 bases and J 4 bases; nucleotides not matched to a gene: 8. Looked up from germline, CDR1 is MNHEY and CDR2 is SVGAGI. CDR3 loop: CASSSWTGALGNTIYF. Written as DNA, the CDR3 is TGTGCCAGCAGTTCCTGGACAGGGGCCCTGGGAAACACCATATATTTT.

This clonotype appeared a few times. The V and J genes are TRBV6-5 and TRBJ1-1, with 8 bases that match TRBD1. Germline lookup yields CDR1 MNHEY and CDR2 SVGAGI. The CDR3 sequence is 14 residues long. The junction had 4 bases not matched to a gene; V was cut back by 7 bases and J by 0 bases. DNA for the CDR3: TGTGCCAGCACCCAGGGGGCCCTGAACACTGAAGCTTTCTTT. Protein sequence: CASTQGALNTEAFF.

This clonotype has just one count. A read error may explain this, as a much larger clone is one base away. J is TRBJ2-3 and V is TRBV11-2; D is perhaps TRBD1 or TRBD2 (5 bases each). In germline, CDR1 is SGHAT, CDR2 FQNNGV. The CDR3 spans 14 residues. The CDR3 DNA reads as TGTGCCAGCAGCCGGGACGGCTTAACAGATATGCAGTATTTT. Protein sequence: CASSRDGLTDMQYF.

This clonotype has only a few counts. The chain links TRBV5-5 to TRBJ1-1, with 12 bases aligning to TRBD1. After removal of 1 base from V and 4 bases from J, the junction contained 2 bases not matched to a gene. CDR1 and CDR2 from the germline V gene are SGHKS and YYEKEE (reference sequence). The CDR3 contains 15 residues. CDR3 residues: CASSLKGQGATEAFF. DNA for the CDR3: TGTGCCAGCAGCTTGAAGGGACAGGGGGCCACTGAAGCTTTCTTT.

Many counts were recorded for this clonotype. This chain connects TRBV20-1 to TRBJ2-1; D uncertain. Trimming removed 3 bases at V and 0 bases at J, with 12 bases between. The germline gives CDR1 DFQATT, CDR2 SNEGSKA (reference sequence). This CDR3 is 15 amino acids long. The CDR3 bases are TGCAGTGCTAGGGCACTCGGAGTCTCCTACAATGAGCAGTTCTTC. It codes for CSARALGVSYNEQFF.

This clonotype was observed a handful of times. CDR3 nucleotides: TGTGCCAGCAGCTCCCGGCGACAGGGGGCAAGGCAAGAGACCCAGTACTTC. The encoded protein is CASSSRRQGARQETQYF. The chain joins TRBV7-9 to TRBJ2-5; the match to TRBD1 covers 10 bases. The CDR3 covers 17 residues. The germline V gene has CDR1 SEHNR and CDR2 FQNEAQ (reference sequence). With 4 bases clipped from V and 2 bases from J, the junction kept 10 bases outside the gene matches. The whole variable domain, remainder taken from reference TRBV7-9 and TRBJ2-5, is DTGVSQNPRHKITKRGQNVTFRCDPISEHNRLYWYRQTLGQGPEFLTYFQNEAQLEKSRLLSDRFSAERPKGSFSTLEIQRTEQGDSAMYLCASSSRRQGARQETQYFGPGTRLLVL.

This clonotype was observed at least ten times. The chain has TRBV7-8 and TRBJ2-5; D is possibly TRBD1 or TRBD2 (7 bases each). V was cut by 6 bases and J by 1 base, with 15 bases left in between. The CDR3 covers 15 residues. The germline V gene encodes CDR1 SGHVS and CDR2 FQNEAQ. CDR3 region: CASRRGRGPQETQYF. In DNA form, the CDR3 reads TGTGCCAGCAGGAGGGGGCGGGGGCCCCAAGAGACCCAGTACTTC. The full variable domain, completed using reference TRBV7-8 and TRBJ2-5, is GAGVSQSPRYKVAKRGQDVALRCDPISGHVSLFWYQQALGQGPEFLTYFQNEAQLDKSGLPSDRFFAERPEGSVSTLKIQRTQQEDSAVYLCASRRGRGPQETQYFGPGTRLLVL.

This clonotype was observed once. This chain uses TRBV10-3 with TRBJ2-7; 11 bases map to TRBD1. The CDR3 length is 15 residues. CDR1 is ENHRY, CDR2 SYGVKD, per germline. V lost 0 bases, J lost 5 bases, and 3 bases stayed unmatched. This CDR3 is CAISESADRGHEQYF. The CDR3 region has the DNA TGTGCCATCAGTGAGTCCGCGGACAGGGGGCACGAGCAGTACTTC.

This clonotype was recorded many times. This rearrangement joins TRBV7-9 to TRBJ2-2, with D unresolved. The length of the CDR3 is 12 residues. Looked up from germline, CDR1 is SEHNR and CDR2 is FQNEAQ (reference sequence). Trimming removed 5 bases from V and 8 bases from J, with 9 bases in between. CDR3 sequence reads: CASSLDPGELFF. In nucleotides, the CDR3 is TGTGCCAGCAGCCTCGACCCGGGGGAGCTGTTTTTT.

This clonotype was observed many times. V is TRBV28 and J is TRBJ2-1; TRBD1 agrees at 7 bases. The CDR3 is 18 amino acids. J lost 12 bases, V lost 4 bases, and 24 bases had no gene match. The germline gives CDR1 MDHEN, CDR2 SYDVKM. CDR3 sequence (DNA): TGTGCCAGCAGTTCCCTAGGCACACAGACCACGAGGGGGCTGGGGCAGTTCTTC. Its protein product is CASSSLGTQTTRGLGQFF.

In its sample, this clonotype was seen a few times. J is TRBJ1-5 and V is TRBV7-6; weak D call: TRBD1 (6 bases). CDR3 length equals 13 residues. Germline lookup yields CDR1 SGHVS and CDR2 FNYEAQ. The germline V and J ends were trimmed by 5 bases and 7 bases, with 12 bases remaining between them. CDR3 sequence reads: CASSQDRWQPQHF. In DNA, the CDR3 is TGTGCCAGCAGCCAGGACAGATGGCAGCCCCAGCATTTT.

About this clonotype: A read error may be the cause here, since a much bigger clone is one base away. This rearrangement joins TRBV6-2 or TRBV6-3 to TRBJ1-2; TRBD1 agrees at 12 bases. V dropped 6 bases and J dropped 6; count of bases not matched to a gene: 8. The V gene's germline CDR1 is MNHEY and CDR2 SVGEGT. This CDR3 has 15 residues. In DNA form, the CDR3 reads TGTGCCAGCAGGACTCCGGGACAGGGGGCCCATGGCTACACCTTC. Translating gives CASRTPGQGAHGYTF.

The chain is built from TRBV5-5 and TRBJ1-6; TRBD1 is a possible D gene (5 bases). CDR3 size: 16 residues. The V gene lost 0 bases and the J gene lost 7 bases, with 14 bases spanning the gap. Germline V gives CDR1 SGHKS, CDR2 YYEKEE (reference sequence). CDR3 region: CASSLAPGRENSPLHF. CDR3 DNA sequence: TGTGCCAGCAGCTTGGCACCGGGACGTGAAAATTCACCCCTCCACTTT.

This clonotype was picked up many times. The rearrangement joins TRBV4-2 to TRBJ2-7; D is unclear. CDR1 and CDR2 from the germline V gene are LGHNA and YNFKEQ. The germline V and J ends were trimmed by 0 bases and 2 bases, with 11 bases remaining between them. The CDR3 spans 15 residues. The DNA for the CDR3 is TGTGCCAGCAGCCAAGATCCCAGGACCCCCTACGAGCAGTACTTC. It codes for CASSQDPRTPYEQYF.

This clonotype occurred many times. The DNA of the CDR3 is TGTGCCAGCAGCCATACAGGGGACAACACCGGGGAGCTGTTTTTT. Translation gives CASSHTGDNTGELFF. The chain recombines TRBV6-5 with TRBJ2-2; 7 bases are a match to TRBD1. The V gene's germline CDR1 is MNHEY and CDR2 SVGAGI. This CDR3 has 15 amino acids. V lost 6 bases, J lost 2 bases, and 6 bases stayed unmatched.

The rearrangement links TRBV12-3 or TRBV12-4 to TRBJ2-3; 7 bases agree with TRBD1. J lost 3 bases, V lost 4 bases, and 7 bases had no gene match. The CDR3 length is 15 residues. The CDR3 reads CASSSGTALTDTQYF. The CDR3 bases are TGTGCCAGCAGTTCCGGGACAGCGCTAACAGATACGCAGTATTTT.

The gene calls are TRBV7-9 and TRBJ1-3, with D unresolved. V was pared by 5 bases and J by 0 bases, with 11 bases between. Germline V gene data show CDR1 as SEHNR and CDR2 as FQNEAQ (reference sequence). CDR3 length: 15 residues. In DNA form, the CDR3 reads TGTGCCAGCAGCCCCACCTTGAGCTCTGGAAACACCATATATTTT. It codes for CASSPTLSSGNTIYF. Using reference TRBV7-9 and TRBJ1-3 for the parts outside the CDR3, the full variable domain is DTGVSQNPRHKITKRGQNVTFRCDPISEHNRLYWYRQTLGQGPEFLTYFQNEAQLEKSRLLSDRFSAERPKGSFSTLEIQRTEQGDSAMYLCASSPTLSSGNTIYFGEGSWLTVV.

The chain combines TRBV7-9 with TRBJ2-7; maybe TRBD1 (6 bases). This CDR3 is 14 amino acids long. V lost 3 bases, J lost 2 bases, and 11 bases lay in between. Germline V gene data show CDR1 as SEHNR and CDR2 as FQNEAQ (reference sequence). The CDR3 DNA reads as TGTGCCAGCAGCTTGGGGGCCGGCCCCTACGAGCAGTACTTC. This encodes CASSLGAGPYEQYF.

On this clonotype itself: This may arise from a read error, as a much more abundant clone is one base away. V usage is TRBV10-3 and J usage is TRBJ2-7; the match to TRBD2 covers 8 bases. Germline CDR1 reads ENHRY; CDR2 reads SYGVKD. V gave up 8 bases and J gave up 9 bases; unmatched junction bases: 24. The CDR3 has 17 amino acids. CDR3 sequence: CAIGVYQSSSGSGGQYF. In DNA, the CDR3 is TGTGCCATCGGTGTTTACCAATCGTCTAGCGGGTCCGGAGGGCAGTACTTC.

For the CDR3, the DNA is TGTGCCGGGGGCACGGGGGGGAACTACGAGCAGTACTTC. Protein product: CAGGTGGNYEQYF. This chain joins TRBV6-2 or TRBV6-3 and TRBJ2-7; TRBD2 aligns across 8 bases. There are 13 residues in the CDR3. CDR1 and CDR2 (germline): MNHEY, SVGEGT. V trimming: 11 bases; J trimming: 3 bases; junction bases outside the gene matches: 9.

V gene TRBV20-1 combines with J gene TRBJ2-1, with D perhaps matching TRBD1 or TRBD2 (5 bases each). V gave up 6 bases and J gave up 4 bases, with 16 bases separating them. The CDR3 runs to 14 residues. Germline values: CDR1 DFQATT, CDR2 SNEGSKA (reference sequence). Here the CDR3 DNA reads TGCAGTGCCCCTGGGGGAGAGCTTTACAATGAGCAGTTCTTC. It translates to CSAPGGELYNEQFF.

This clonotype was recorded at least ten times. For the CDR3, the DNA is TGCAGTGCTAGAGGTCGGTCCTACAATGAGCAGTTCTTC. Translating it yields CSARGRSYNEQFF. This chain links TRBV20-1 with TRBJ2-1; D gene ambiguous. From germline, CDR1 is DFQATT and CDR2 SNEGSKA (reference sequence). V lost 1 base, J lost 1 base, and 5 bases lay in between. This CDR3 spans 13 amino acids.